Listed below are T cell receptor beta chains from one sample, sequenced in a study of T cells in Graves' hyperthyroidism and ophthalmopathy. TCRdb analysed the multiplex PCR reads with MiXCR anew, one entry per CDR3 protein. The sample holds approximately 410,000 distinct CDR3 sequences, roughly 14% seen once. Sequencing used blood. The receptors shown here come from a man aged 18 to 29 with Graves' ophthalmopathy. CDR3s include the opening cysteine and the closing phenylalanine or tryptophan. The D gene is left open where the match is weak. Not every row has a clone size; where given, it reads once, few, many or a size class.

>TRBJ2-5|TRBV11-2|-|-
CASRLPVLETQYF
TGTGCCAGCAGGTTGCCCGTGTTGGAGACCCAGTACTTC
>TRBJ2-3|TRBV15|many|-
CATQGARTDTQYF
TGTGCCACCCAAGGGGCCCGCACAGATACGCAGTATTTT
>TRBJ1-2|TRBV5-1|few|-
CASSLAVGVGYTF
TGCGCCAGCAGCTTGGCCGTAGGGGTTGGCTACACCTTC
>TRBJ1-2|TRBV25-1|few|-
CASSEFVEGTVLGYAF
TGTGCCAGCAGTGAATTTGTCGAGGGTACGGTTCTCGGCTACGCCTTC
>TRBJ1-2|TRBV9|-|-
CASSHQGRAEYGYTF
TGTGCCAGCTCTCATCAGGGCAGGGCAGAATATGGCTACACCTTC
>TRBJ2-1|TRBV12-5|many|TRBD2
CASGSEWREGPYNEQFF
TGTGCTAGTGGTTCTGAGTGGCGGGAGGGCCCCTACAATGAGCAGTTCTTC
>TRBJ2-7|TRBV5-1|many|-
CASSKDTYEQYF
TGCGCCAGCAGCAAGGACACCTACGAGCAGTACTTC
>TRBJ1-4|TRBV7-9|few|TRBD1
CASSLGVQGATNEKLFF
TGTGCCAGCAGCTTAGGGGTACAGGGGGCAACTAATGAAAAACTGTTTTTT
>TRBJ1-2|TRBV3-1|-|TRBD1
CASSQPGQGAVYGYTF
TGTGCCAGCAGCCAGCCGGGACAGGGGGCGGTCTATGGCTACACCTTC
>TRBJ1-1|TRBV24-1|few|-
CATSDISDTEAFF
TGTGCCACCAGTGATATCAGTGACACTGAAGCTTTCTTT
>TRBJ2-5|TRBV4-2|-|TRBD2
CASSRELAGEETQYF
TGTGCCAGCAGCCGAGAACTAGCGGGAGAAGAGACCCAGTACTTC
>TRBJ1-5|TRBV10-3|few|-
CAISEGQTQPQHF
TGTGCCATCAGTGAGGGACAGACTCAGCCCCAGCATTTT
>TRBJ2-3|TRBV7-6|-|-
CASSLEGGSDTQYF
TGTGCCAGCAGCTTAGAGGGAGGCTCAGATACGCAGTATTTT
>TRBJ2-1|TRBV5-1|-|TRBD1
CASSGASGQGIGNEQFF
TGCGCCAGCAGCGGGGCCTCGGGACAGGGTATCGGGAATGAGCAGTTCTTC
>TRBJ2-1|TRBV5-1|many|-
CASSLARQGINNEQFF
TGCGCCAGCAGCTTGGCCCGTCAGGGGATCAACAATGAGCAGTTCTTC
>TRBJ2-5|TRBV6-5|many|TRBD2
CASSYSRLAGGGRETQYF
TGTGCCAGCAGTTACTCAAGACTAGCGGGGGGCGGTAGAGAGACCCAGTACTTC
>TRBJ2-1|TRBV5-1|many|-
CASSLVLTNNEQFF
TGCGCCAGCAGCTTGGTACTGACTAACAATGAGCAGTTCTTC
>TRBJ1-2|TRBV6-1|many|TRBD1
CASSGRTGGASGYTF
TGTGCCAGCAGTGGTCGGACAGGGGGCGCCTCTGGCTACACCTTC
>TRBJ2-6|TRBV13|few|TRBD1
CASSRPTGGSGANVLTF
TGTGCCAGCAGCAGGCCGACAGGGGGCTCTGGGGCCAACGTCCTGACTTTC
>TRBJ2-2|TRBV10-1|many|-
CASSDQANTGELFF
TGCGCCAGCAGTGATCAGGCGAACACCGGGGAGCTGTTTTTT
>TRBJ2-2|TRBV13|many|TRBD2
CASSLTGTSGIGELFF
TGTGCCAGCAGCTTAACCGGGACTAGCGGAATCGGGGAGCTGTTTTTT
>TRBJ2-3|TRBV7-7|many|TRBD2
CASAIGLAGGTDTQYF
TGTGCTAGCGCAATAGGACTAGCGGGTGGCACAGATACGCAGTATTTT
>TRBJ2-7|TRBV3-1|many|-
CASSPMTYSYEQYF
TGTGCCAGCAGCCCTATGACCTACTCCTACGAGCAGTACTTC
>TRBJ2-3|TRBV25-1|many|-
CASSDTGITDTQYF
TGTGCCAGCAGTGACACAGGAATCACAGATACGCAGTATTTT
>TRBJ2-7|TRBV6-2/TRBV6-3|-|-
CAIRGFYEQYF
TGTGCCATACGGGGGTTCTACGAGCAGTACTTC
>TRBJ1-2|TRBV6-1|-|TRBD1
CASEGQLGCGYTF
TGTGCCAGCGAGGGACAGTTGGGCTGTGGCTACACCTTC
>TRBJ2-7|TRBV6-1|many|TRBD2
CASRPTGNSGSYEQYF
TGTGCCAGCAGACCCACGGGTAATAGCGGGAGTTACGAGCAGTACTTC
>TRBJ2-3|TRBV20-1|many|TRBD1
CSARTRDRGPDTQYF
TGCAGTGCTCGAACCCGGGACAGGGGTCCAGATACGCAGTATTTT
>TRBJ1-1|TRBV7-9|many|-
CASSLDGFGTEAFF
TGTGCCAGCAGCTTAGACGGGTTCGGCACTGAAGCTTTCTTT
>TRBJ2-1|TRBV10-3|many|-
CAINAGTTRGEQFF
TGTGCCATCAACGCCGGGACAACGCGGGGTGAGCAGTTCTTC
>TRBJ2-7|TRBV20-1|once|-
CSARALSDEQYF
TGCAGTGCTAGGGCCCTTAGCGACGAGCAGTACTTC
>TRBJ1-3|TRBV18|many|-
CASSDSPLSSGNTIYF
TGTGCCAGCTCCGACAGCCCTCTGAGCTCTGGAAACACCATATATTTT
>TRBJ2-7|TRBV3-1|few|TRBD2
CASSLLLAGGMDEQYF
TGTGCCAGCAGCCTACTACTAGCGGGGGGCATGGACGAGCAGTACTTC
>TRBJ2-1|TRBV24-1|-|TRBD2
CATSRGGLAGGPYNEQFF
TGTGCCACTTCACGGGGCGGGCTAGCGGGAGGGCCTTACAATGAGCAGTTCTTC
>TRBJ2-3|TRBV5-1|-|TRBD1
CASSLVTGEDTQYF
TGCGCCAGCAGCTTGGTTACAGGGGAGGATACGCAGTATTTT
>TRBJ2-5|TRBV19|-|TRBD1
CASSTGQGQKTQYF
TGTGCCAGTAGTACGGGACAGGGTCAAAAGACCCAGTACTTC
>TRBJ2-2|TRBV6-2/TRBV6-3|few|TRBD1
CAGGTGQGVGELFF
TGTGCCGGGGGAACGGGACAGGGGGTCGGGGAGCTGTTTTTT
>TRBJ1-6|TRBV30|few|-
CAWRVPRLDYNSPLHF
TGTGCCTGGAGAGTCCCCCGATTAGACTATAATTCACCCCTCCACTTT
>TRBJ1-5|TRBV3-1|many|-
CASSLRSGAGQPQHF
TGTGCCAGCAGCCTCAGGTCGGGGGCAGGGCAGCCCCAGCATTTT
>TRBJ1-5|TRBV12-3/TRBV12-4|many|-
CASSSTDQPQHF
TGTGCCAGCAGTTCGACAGATCAGCCCCAGCATTTT
>TRBJ2-3|TRBV7-2|many|TRBD2
CASTPVGGSADTQYF
TGTGCCAGCACCCCCGTGGGCGGGAGTGCAGATACGCAGTATTTT
>TRBJ2-7|TRBV27|many|TRBD2
CASSRLAGSYEQYF
TGTGCCAGCAGCCGACTAGCGGGCTCCTACGAGCAGTACTTC
>TRBJ1-4|TRBV18|many|-
CASSPREDSANEKLFF
TGTGCCAGCTCACCTAGGGAGGACAGCGCTAATGAAAAACTGTTTTTT